These 9 T cell receptor beta chains were sequenced from one sample in a study of regulatory T cells in long-lasting Graves disease (dated by TCRdb to the early 2020s). Library method: multiplex PCR. The instrument was an Illumina HiSeq 4000. To build TCR beta libraries, CDR3 regions were amplified by Arm-PCR using iRepertoire HTBI primers. Through fastp at Q25 and MiXCR, TCRdb rebuilt clones from the public reads, retaining in-frame beta chains. Each entry is one CDR3 protein sequence, shown with its most common DNA and genes. The sample table contains around 250,000 distinct CDR3 sequences; only one count was recorded for 20% to 25% of them. The top ten clonotypes cover about 14% of the sample. The time point label of this sample denotes: newly diagnosed GD, antithyroid drugs for less than 3 months. RNA was extracted from PBMCs in TRIzol for both TCR sequencing and RNA sequencing. The sample was peripheral blood mononuclear cells (PBMCs), taken at new diagnosis, from a patient treated with antithyroid drugs. All receptors come from a female donor with Graves disease.

The rearrangement links TRBV7-3 to TRBJ2-2, with a tentative D call TRBD1 (6 bases). Germline CDR1 reads SGHTA; CDR2 reads FQGTGA. This CDR3 region has 16 residues. With 1 base removed from V and 4 bases from J, the gap between germline ends came to 13 bases. In nucleotides, the CDR3 is TGTGCCAGCAGCTTAAGAGGCGGCAGGGGCACCGGGGAGCTGTTTTTT. Translating gives CASSLRGGRGTGELFF. The entire variable domain, with the rest obtained from reference TRBV7-3 and TRBJ2-2, is as follows: GAGVSQTPSNKVTEKGKYVELRCDPISGHTALYWYRQSLGQGPEFLIYFQGTGAADDSGLPNDRFFAVRPEGSVSTLKIQRTERGDSAVYLCASSLRGGRGTGELFFGEGSRLTVL.

Concerning this clonotype: Here the CDR3 omits its conserved ending phenylalanine or tryptophan, so a read error is the likely source. The chain combines TRBV11-2 with TRBJ2-3; 7 positions agree with TRBD1. Germline V lookup: CDR1 SGHAT, CDR2 FQNNGV. The V gene end was trimmed by 0 bases and the J gene end by 8 bases; junction bases not matched to a gene: 2. CDR3 length: 13 residues. The CDR3: CASSLENRGTQYS. The DNA of the CDR3 is TGTGCCAGCAGCTTAGAGAACAGGGGTACGCAGTATTCT.

This clonotype has a count of ten or more. The rearrangement links TRBV6-1 to TRBJ1-4; maybe TRBD1 (5 bases). CDR1 and CDR2 from the germline V gene are MNHNS and SASEGT. Trimming shortened V by 4 bases and J by 7 bases, and 13 bases separated the two germline ends. The CDR3 length is 14 residues. Here the CDR3 DNA reads TGTGCCAGCAGTGTGGCAACAGGCAGTGAAAAACTGTTTTTT. Translation: CASSVATGSEKLFF.

V gene TRBV19 combines with J gene TRBJ2-1; 9 positions agree with TRBD2. Germline CDR1 reads LNHDA; CDR2 reads SQIVND (reference sequence). The CDR3 totals 13 residues. V shed 10 bases, J shed 2 bases, and the junction held 3 bases outside the gene matches. The DNA for the CDR3 is TGTGCCACGGGCGGGAGGGCCTACAATGAGCAGTTCTTC. This sequence encodes CATGGRAYNEQFF.

At least ten counts were recorded for this clonotype. The chain joins TRBV10-3 to TRBJ2-2, with TRBD2 identical over 8 bases. With 4 bases clipped from V and 7 bases from J, the junction kept 14 bases outside the gene matches. The germline gives CDR1 ENHRY, CDR2 SYGVKD. The CDR3 is made up of 17 amino acids. The CDR3 DNA reads TGTGCCATCAGTGCAGGATCCAGCGGGGGTTCTGGCGGGGAGCTGTTTTTT. Protein sequence: CAISAGSSGGSGGELFF.

In this sample, this clonotype turned up a few times. This chain uses TRBV12-3 or TRBV12-4 with TRBJ2-3, with D perhaps being TRBD1 or TRBD2 (7 bases each). The CDR3 is 15 residues long. The V end was cut by 6 bases, the J end by 1 base, with 14 bases between. The CDR3 DNA reads as TGTGCCAGCAGCAACAGGGGAGGGGGCACAGATACGCAGTATTTT. The encoded protein is CASSNRGGGTDTQYF.

This clonotype was observed a handful of times. This chain links TRBV18 with TRBJ2-2; 8 bases match TRBD2. CDR1 and CDR2 from the germline V gene are KGHSH and LQKENI. This CDR3 is 15 amino acids long. Trimming took 5 bases from V and 3 from J; bases not matched to a gene: 5. CDR3 protein: CASSSTSAHTGELFF. For the CDR3, the DNA is TGTGCCAGCTCATCGACTAGCGCGCACACCGGGGAGCTGTTTTTT.

Many counts were recorded for this clonotype. The gene calls are TRBV20-1 and TRBJ2-7, with D possibly called TRBD1 or TRBD2 (6 bases each). From germline, CDR1 is DFQATT and CDR2 SNEGSKA (reference sequence). V dropped 4 bases and J dropped 5 bases, with 15 bases sitting between them. The CDR3 loop spans 13 amino acids. CDR3 region: CSAISPRGDEQYF. The CDR3 coding sequence is TGCAGTGCTATTTCACCAAGGGGGGACGAGCAGTACTTC.

A note on this clonotype: The missing conserved phenylalanine or tryptophan at the end of this CDR3 makes a read error likely. The DNA is left out, because the CDR3 cannot be placed on it with certainty; the CDR3 is given as TCRdb lists it. V gene TRBV27 combines with J gene TRBJ2-4; the table's TRBD1 call for D was not verified on the DNA. Germline assignment: CDR1 MNHEY and CDR2 SMNVEV (reference sequence). Inclusive of both ends, the CDR3 amounts to 16 amino acids. Here the CDR3 reads CASSPWTGKYEQYFGP.